These 15 T cell receptor beta chains were all obtained from the same sample, sequenced in a study of blood T cell repertoires in COVID-19. Produced via immunoSEQ multiplex PCR; TCRdb's table is partial and in-frame only. Of 130,000 or so clones in the sample, 85% were seen once. The sequencing sample was made of peripheral blood. All receptors come from a human donor in a cohort sampled during active COVID-19.

The rearrangement links TRBV4-3 to TRBJ2-2; D possibly corresponds to TRBD1 (5 bases). Germline-derived CDR1 and CDR2 are LGHNA and YSLEER. Trimming cost V 0 bases and J 3 bases, with 8 bases left between them. The CDR3 sequence is 15 residues long. The CDR3 nucleotides read TGCGCCAGCAGCCAAGAGGGCAGGGACACCGGGGAGCTGTTTTTT. Protein sequence: CASSQEGRDTGELFF.

J is TRBJ2-2 and V is TRBV2; perhaps TRBD1 as D (6 bases). Germline-derived CDR1 and CDR2 are SNHLY and FYNNEI. The CDR3 has 14 amino acids. V was cut by 6 bases and J by 5 bases, with 13 bases left in between. CDR3 loop: CASRLNRDTGELFF. As DNA, the CDR3 is TGTGCCAGCAGGCTGAACAGGGATACCGGGGAGCTGTTTTTT.

The chain couples TRBV27 to TRBJ2-1; weak D call: TRBD2 (5 bases). Trimming pared 3 bases from V and 0 bases from J, leaving 12 bases between. The CDR3 runs to 16 residues. CDR1 is MNHEY, CDR2 SMNVEV, per germline (reference sequence). DNA of the CDR3: TGTGCCAGCAGTTTCTTCGGGATGAGCTCCTACAATGAGCAGTTCTTC. Protein: CASSFFGMSSYNEQFF.

The V and J genes are TRBV5-6 and TRBJ2-7; tentative D call: TRBD1 (6 bases). The CDR3 has 16 residues. CDR1 is SGHDT and CDR2 is YYEEEE in the germline V gene. Trimming shortened V by 4 bases and J by 2 bases, and 19 bases separated the two germline ends. CDR3 region: CASSGSSGADTYEQYF. DNA of the CDR3: TGTGCCAGCAGCGGAAGCTCAGGGGCCGATACCTACGAGCAGTACTTC. Full variable domain (rest looked up from reference TRBV5-6 and TRBJ2-7): DAGVTQSPTHLIKTRGQQVTLRCSPKSGHDTVSWYQQALGQGPQFIFQYYEEEERQRGNFPDRFSGHQFPNYSSELNVNALLLGDSALYLCASSGSSGADTYEQYFGPGTRLTVT.

The rearrangement links TRBV9 to TRBJ2-2; D is ambiguous. Trimming cost V 3 bases and J 5 bases, with 8 bases left between them. The CDR3 covers 13 residues. Germline V gene lookup returns CDR1 SGDLS and CDR2 YYNGEE. CDR3 in DNA: TGTGCCAGCAGCGCTGAGATTACCGGGGAGCTGTTTTTT. It codes for CASSAEITGELFF. Supplemented by reference TRBV9 and TRBJ2-2, the full variable domain reads DSGVTQTPKHLITATGQRVTLRCSPRSGDLSVYWYQQSLDQGLQFLIQYYNGEERAKGNILERFSAQQFPDLHSELNLSSLELGDSALYFCASSAEITGELFFGEGSRLTVL.

This chain joins TRBV5-4 and TRBJ2-3; a possible D gene is TRBD1 (6 bases). The germline V gene has CDR1 SGHNT and CDR2 YYREEE (reference sequence). The CDR3 is made up of 14 amino acids. The V gene lost 4 bases and the J gene lost 5 bases, with 14 bases spanning the gap. The CDR3 nucleotides read TGTGCCAGCAGCGCAGGACAGATTAGAGATACGCAGTATTTT. It yields the protein CASSAGQIRDTQYF.

The rearrangement links TRBV2 to TRBJ1-1; D is ambiguous. V lost 7 bases to trimming and J lost 0 bases, with 9 bases between them. This CDR3 spans 13 amino acids. Germline loops: CDR1 SNHLY, CDR2 FYNNEI. This CDR3 is CASNSYMNTEAFF. The DNA of the CDR3 is TGTGCCAGCAACAGCTATATGAACACTGAAGCTTTCTTT.

The rearrangement uses TRBV7-9 and TRBJ1-6; D remains unclear. Between the trimmed V and J ends, which lost 3 bases and 5 bases, there was a span of 11 bases. CDR1 is SEHNR, CDR2 FQNEAQ, per germline (reference sequence). This CDR3 comprises 15 residues. CDR3 residues: CASSLNAVNNSPLHF. In DNA form, the CDR3 reads TGTGCCAGCAGCTTGAACGCGGTTAATAATTCACCCCTCCACTTT.

This chain uses TRBV4-1 with TRBJ2-3, with D perhaps TRBD1 (6 bases). Germline V gene lookup returns CDR1 MGHRA and CDR2 YSYEKL. The CDR3 contains 15 residues. Trimming removed 3 bases at V and 2 bases at J, with 12 bases between. The CDR3 reads CASSQDTGYTDTQYF. The CDR3 bases are TGCGCCAGCAGCCAGGATACAGGGTACACAGATACGCAGTATTTT.

The genes are TRBV7-3 and TRBJ2-7; 9 nucleotides line up with TRBD1. The J segment lost 3 bases and the V segment lost 5 bases, leaving 11 bases of the junction unmatched. The CDR3 runs to 16 residues. Germline CDR1 and CDR2: SGHTA and FQGTGA. Here the CDR3 DNA reads TGTGCCAGCAGCGCCACTACAGGGGGCATCGGCTACGAGCAGTACTTC. This sequence encodes CASSATTGGIGYEQYF.

The rearrangement joins TRBV9 to TRBJ2-1, with D perhaps matching TRBD2 (5 bases). Trimming left V 0 bases short and J 3 bases short, with 13 bases between. Per the germline V gene, CDR1 is SGDLS and CDR2 is YYNGEE. The length of the CDR3 is 16 residues. The CDR3 spells CASSVGERLLYNEQFF. The DNA for the CDR3 is TGTGCCAGCAGCGTAGGGGAGAGGCTCCTCTACAATGAGCAGTTCTTC.

This clone was seen a single time. The V and J genes are TRBV2 and TRBJ1-2; tentatively, D is TRBD1 (6 bases). V lost 6 bases and J 8 bases, leaving 13 bases between the germline ends. The CDR3 is made up of 12 amino acids. Germline V gives CDR1 SNHLY, CDR2 FYNNEI. This chain's CDR3 is CASSRTVRGYTF. The CDR3, as DNA: TGTGCCAGCAGCCGGACAGTGCGAGGCTACACCTTC.

This clone was seen once. The chain couples TRBV6-2 or TRBV6-3 to TRBJ2-7; D unclear. CDR1 is MNHEY and CDR2 is SVGEGT in the germline V gene. V shed 4 bases and J shed 4 bases, with 14 bases lying between them. The CDR3 length is 14 residues. DNA of the CDR3: TGTGCCAGCAGTTCTTTGGGTTTCGGGTACGAGCAGTACGTC. It yields the protein CASSSLGFGYEQYV.

The chain employs TRBV14 and TRBJ2-5; D is possibly TRBD2 (5 bases). Germline CDR1 reads SGHDN; CDR2 reads FVKESK. The V gene lost 4 bases and the J gene lost 5 bases, with 11 bases spanning the gap. The CDR3 has 13 residues. The CDR3: CASSLFRGETQYF. The CDR3 DNA reads TGTGCCAGCAGCCTCTTCAGAGGGGAGACCCAGTACTTC.

This chain uses TRBV7-2 with TRBJ2-2; 8 bases align to TRBD2. V dropped 6 bases and J dropped 6; count of bases not matched to a gene: 12. The germline CDR1 and CDR2 sequences are SGHTA and FQGNSA. The CDR3 spans 16 residues. The CDR3 nucleotides are TGTGCCAGCAGAAGGTTTCCAGGACTAGCCCCCGGGGAGCTGTTTTTT. Amino acid sequence: CASRRFPGLAPGELFF.